This TCR beta chain was recovered during a study of response to subunit inactivated influenza vaccine. Overall study findings and caveats: New T cells are recruited in small numbers by each seasonal influenza vaccination, according to the authors' suggestion.

Of note for this clonotype: Antigen: not known.

TCRdb re-derived calls from the RT-PCR reads in MiXCR, one entry per CDR3 protein. The table shows about 160,000 distinct CDR3 sequences, with roughly 11% occurring only once. Germline values: CDR1 SGHTA, CDR2 FQGNSA. V was trimmed by 0 bases and J by 8 bases, leaving 7 bases between them. The CDR3 has 12 amino acids. The origin of this receptor is a man aged 50-59 years who received an inactivated influenza vaccine. Sequenced here: non-naive T cells sorted from PBMCs, sampled roughly 6 weeks after vaccination. The rearrangement uses TRBV7-2 and TRBJ1-1; D uncertain. CDR3 region: CASSLALKEAFF. DNA for the CDR3: TGTGCCAGCAGCTTAGCGTTGAAGGAAGCTTTCTTT.